Sequencing of this T cell receptor beta chain was carried out in a study of CD8+CD57+ T cells in acquired aplastic anemia. Study details: Quantities of DNA derived from sorted CD4+ and CD8+ cells averaged 3.2 ug.

On this clonotype: What it binds is not known. The junction and the germline gene differ at one end; a read error may be behind it.

The study, taken as a whole, reports: Patients shared approximately 30 CD8+ CDR3 sequences with controls.

Germline V lookup: CDR1 MGHRA, CDR2 YSYEKL. This CDR3 is 15 amino acids long. Profiling of TCR beta VDJ combinations and CDR3 sequences used genomic DNA as template. Via MiXCR, TCRdb re-called the reads, giving one row per CDR3 protein. The data show about 190,000 distinct CDR3 sequences, with around 66% seen just once and around 46% held by the top ten. The chain couples TRBV4-1 to TRBJ2-5, with 9 bases that match TRBD1. Sequenced material: sorted CD4+, CD8+, or CD8+CD57+ T cells (not recorded which) from PBMCs. The sequence derives from a human donor with severe aplastic anemia or a healthy control (not recorded which). CDR3 in DNA: TGTGCCAGCAGCCAACCGGGGACAGGGCGGGAGACCCAGTACTTC. Translating gives CASSQPGTGRETQYF.